These T cell receptor beta chains were read from a single sample in a study of OX40 agonist ivuxolimab in advanced cancers. Only in-frame clones appear in the TCRdb table, and some are missing; sequencing was by immunoSEQ multiplex PCR. The repertoire consists of fewer than 85,000 clones, with 75% to 90% occurring once and the leading ten covering roughly 9.7%. The source was CD4+ or CD8+ T cells sorted from blood, collected in a trial of the OX40 agonist ivuxolimab. These receptors all stem from an adult with an advanced solid tumor such as melanoma, head and neck, liver or kidney cancer. The CDR3 runs from the conserved cysteine through the conserved F or W. Fields, in order: J gene, D gene, clone size, V gene, CDR3 protein, CDR3 DNA. D genes are given only for firm matches. A clone size is listed for some rows: how often the clone was seen (once, few, many), or a class if it is expanded.

TRBJ2-7 | NA | once | TRBV7-3 | CASSPGQRAVSYEQYF | TGTGCCAGCAGTCCCGGACAGAGGGCGGTCTCCTACGAGCAGTACTTC
TRBJ2-3 | TRBD2 | NA | TRBV9 | CASSEPPSSGGTDTQYF | TGTGCCAGCAGCGAGCCCCCCTCTAGCGGGGGCACAGATACGCAGTATTTT
TRBJ2-7 | NA | NA | TRBV9 | CASSPRDTDYEQYF | TGTGCCAGCAGCCCCCGGGACACCGACTACGAGCAGTACTTC
TRBJ2-7 | TRBD2 | NA | TRBV28 | CASTPWAGGPGEQYF | TGTGCCAGCACCCCCTGGGCGGGAGGGCCGGGGGAGCAGTACTTC
TRBJ2-6 | NA | once | TRBV7-9 | CASSSTDTLSSGANVLTF | TGTGCCAGCAGCTCGACCGATACCTTAAGCTCTGGGGCCAACGTCCTGACTTTC
TRBJ2-3 | NA | once | TRBV28 | CASSPRTHTDTQYF | TGTGCCAGCAGTCCTCGGACCCACACAGATACGCAGTATTTT
TRBJ1-1 | NA | NA | TRBV19 | CASSYWSNTEAFF | TGTGCCAGTAGTTACTGGTCGAACACTGAAGCTTTCTTT
TRBJ1-2 | NA | NA | TRBV27 | CASSLFPADYGYTF | TGTGCCAGCAGTTTATTTCCAGCGGACTATGGCTACACCTTC
TRBJ2-5 | NA | NA | TRBV2 | CATMLQETQYF | TGTGCCACCATGCTACAAGAGACCCAGTACTTC
TRBJ2-3 | TRBD1 | NA | TRBV28 | CASSYRGPSADTQYF | TGTGCCAGCAGCTACAGGGGGCCGAGCGCAGATACGCAGTATTTT
TRBJ2-6 | TRBD1 | NA | TRBV5-6 | CASSQGTVSSGANVLTF | TGTGCCAGCAGTCAAGGGACAGTGAGCTCTGGGGCCAACGTCCTGACTTTC
TRBJ2-1 | NA | NA | TRBV2 | CATQDRYNEQFF | TGTGCCACCCAGGACCGTTACAATGAGCAGTTCTTC
TRBJ2-2 | NA | few | TRBV27 | CASTGNTGELFF | TGTGCCAGTACAGGGAACACCGGGGAGCTGTTTTTT
TRBJ2-2 | NA | NA | TRBV6-1 | CASSDWSGELFF | TGTGCCAGCAGTGATTGGTCCGGGGAGCTGTTTTTT
TRBJ2-7 | TRBD1 | NA | TRBV4-1 | CASSRQGIMEQYF | TGCGCCAGCAGCAGACAGGGTATAATGGAGCAGTACTTC
TRBJ2-7 | NA | NA | TRBV6-5 | CASSYSILGSAYEQYF | TGTGCCAGCAGTTACTCGATATTAGGTTCCGCCTACGAGCAGTACTTC
TRBJ1-1 | NA | once | TRBV6-6 | CASSSRQWAFF | TGTGCCAGCAGTTCACGACAGTGGGCTTTCTTT
TRBJ2-5 | NA | NA | TRBV5-1 | CASSPGSRETQYF | TGCGCCAGCAGCCCGGGATCTAGGGAGACCCAGTACTTC
TRBJ1-2 | NA | NA | TRBV12-2 | CASRLAGSGCYGYTF | TGTGCAAGTCGCTTAGCGGGTTCGGGGTGCTATGGCTACACCTTC
TRBJ2-5 | NA | NA | TRBV11-2 | CASSFYSLQGETQYF | TGTGCCAGCAGCTTTTATAGCCTCCAAGGCGAGACCCAGTACTTC
TRBJ2-5 | NA | NA | TRBV27 | CASSLSPTGRGIGETQYF | TGTGCCAGCAGTTTATCCCCCACCGGCAGGGGTATCGGAGAGACCCAGTACTTC
TRBJ1-1 | NA | NA | TRBV27 | CASSVSLGNTEAFF | TGTGCCAGCAGCGTATCGCTAGGGAACACTGAAGCTTTCTTT
TRBJ2-7 | NA | NA | TRBV7-9 | CASSLAPGDPSYEQYF | TGTGCCAGCAGCTTAGCGCCGGGAGATCCCTCCTACGAGCAGTACTTC
TRBJ2-1 | NA | NA | TRBV10-3 | CAISEVGLGVYNEQFF | TGTGCCATCAGTGAGGTGGGGCTTGGCGTGTACAATGAGCAGTTCTTC
TRBJ2-4 | NA | NA | TRBV6-1 | CASSDPTGARGENIQYF | TGTGCCAGCAGTGACCCCACCGGGGCCCGGGGCGAAAACATTCAGTACTTC
TRBJ2-3 | NA | NA | TRBV7-9 | CASSPPDTQYF | TGTGCCAGCAGCCCCCCAGATACGCAGTATTTT
TRBJ2-7 | TRBD1 | NA | TRBV9 | CASSVLGTGEQYF | TGTGCCAGCAGCGTACTCGGGACAGGTGAGCAGTACTTC
TRBJ1-6 | TRBD1 | NA | TRBV7-9 | CASSLGQGVSPLHF | TGTGCCAGCAGCTTGGGACAGGGGGTTTCACCCCTCCACTTT